The next 8 T cell receptor beta chains were all read from a single sample in a study of a mutant IDH1 vaccine in newly diagnosed glioma. Time point indicated: week 47, end of study. Vaccination comprised doses that each held 300 ug of mutant IDH1 20-mer peptide, plus topical imiquimod. For these TCRs, the target antigens are not known. Sequenced by immunoSEQ multiplex PCR; TCRdb stores in-frame clones only, minus some. Counted here are tens of thousands of clones, about 80% occurring once; the ten biggest clones make up around 3.8%. The specimen was PBMCs, collected from a glioma patient whose treatment included an IDH1 peptide vaccine. These TCRs come from a man aged 40-50 years with glioma. Some clones in this sample may be carry-over from other donors' samples.

CDR3 DNA: TGTGCCAGCAGCGGACAGGGAAACACCGGGGAGCTGTTTTTT. It encodes CASSGQGNTGELFF. This chain uses TRBV7-8 with TRBJ2-2, with 8 bases matching TRBD1. Trimming took 5 bases from V and 2 from J; bases not matched to a gene: 1. This CDR3 comprises 14 residues. CDR1 and CDR2 (germline): SGHVS, FQNEAQ.

The chain has TRBV29-1 and TRBJ2-1; tentatively, D is TRBD1 or TRBD2 (5 bases each). This CDR3 has 14 residues. The germline V gene has CDR1 SQVTM and CDR2 ANQGSEA. V lost 3 bases, J lost 10 bases, and 19 bases lay in between. CDR3 residues: CSVEAGTALIEQFF. As DNA, the CDR3 is TGCAGCGTTGAGGCAGGGACCGCTCTCATAGAGCAGTTCTTC.

The chain carries TRBV7-9 and TRBJ1-5, with 8 bases aligning to TRBD1. Germline loops: CDR1 SEHNR, CDR2 FQNEAQ (reference sequence). The V and J ends lost 5 bases and 2 bases, in that order; junction bases with no gene match: 8. The CDR3 covers 16 residues. The CDR3 loop is CASSLDRGTGNQPQHF. For the CDR3, the DNA is TGTGCCAGCAGCCTAGACAGGGGTACGGGCAATCAGCCCCAGCATTTT. Full variable domain (remainder filled in from reference TRBV7-9 and TRBJ1-5): DTGVSQNPRHKITKRGQNVTFRCDPISEHNRLYWYRQTLGQGPEFLTYFQNEAQLEKSRLLSDRFSAERPKGSFSTLEIQRTEQGDSAMYLCASSLDRGTGNQPQHFGDGTRLSIL.

The chain couples TRBV2 to TRBJ2-5; tentatively, D is TRBD2 (5 bases). Germline CDR1 is SNHLY and CDR2 is FYNNEI. V lost 1 base and J 5 bases, leaving 20 bases between the germline ends. The CDR3 contains 17 residues. The CDR3 nucleotides are TGTGCCAGCAGTGAAGGTCCTAGCTTATCCCATGGGGAGACCCAGTACTTC. This codes for CASSEGPSLSHGETQYF.

This clone was found a few times. The V gene is TRBV7-9, the J gene TRBJ2-7; 8 bases are shared with TRBD1. CDR1 is SEHNR, CDR2 FQNEAQ, per germline (reference sequence). This CDR3 region has 16 residues. V lost 4 bases to trimming and J lost 2 bases; unmatched junction nucleotides: 10. CDR3 sequence reads: CASSSVRTGIPYEQYF. DNA of the CDR3: TGTGCCAGCAGCTCGGTCCGGACAGGGATTCCCTACGAGCAGTACTTC. Looking up the rest from reference TRBV7-9 and TRBJ2-7 gives the full variable domain: DTGVSQNPRHKITKRGQNVTFRCDPISEHNRLYWYRQTLGQGPEFLTYFQNEAQLEKSRLLSDRFSAERPKGSFSTLEIQRTEQGDSAMYLCASSSVRTGIPYEQYFGPGTRLTVT.

The CDR3 loop reads CAWSPPGLAGGYQETQYF. Here the CDR3 DNA reads TGTGCCTGGAGTCCCCCTGGACTAGCGGGGGGGTACCAAGAGACCCAGTACTTC. The chain uses TRBV30 and TRBJ2-5; 15 bases line up with TRBD2. J gave up 0 bases and V 2 bases, and 7 bases lay outside the gene matches. The CDR3 sequence is 18 residues long. Germline CDR1 is GTSNPN and CDR2 is SVGIG (reference sequence).

This clone was detected only a few times. The V gene is TRBV5-6, the J gene TRBJ1-1; perhaps TRBD1 as D (6 bases). Trimming took 0 bases from V and 7 from J, leaving 10 bases between them. Germline V gene lookup returns CDR1 SGHDT and CDR2 YYEEEE. The CDR3 spans 13 residues. This CDR3 is CASSLAAGVEAFF. CDR3 bases: TGTGCCAGCAGCTTGGCGGCAGGGGTTGAAGCTTTCTTT.

The chain employs TRBV12-5 and TRBJ1-1; possibly TRBD1 for D (6 bases). V was shortened by 1 base and J by 0 bases, with 12 bases between the two germline ends. The CDR3 runs 16 residues. Germline V CDR1 and CDR2: LGHNT, FRNRAP. CDR3 bases: TGTGCTAGTGGTTTGGACCGCCCAGGGGTGAACACTGAAGCTTTCTTT. This encodes CASGLDRPGVNTEAFF.